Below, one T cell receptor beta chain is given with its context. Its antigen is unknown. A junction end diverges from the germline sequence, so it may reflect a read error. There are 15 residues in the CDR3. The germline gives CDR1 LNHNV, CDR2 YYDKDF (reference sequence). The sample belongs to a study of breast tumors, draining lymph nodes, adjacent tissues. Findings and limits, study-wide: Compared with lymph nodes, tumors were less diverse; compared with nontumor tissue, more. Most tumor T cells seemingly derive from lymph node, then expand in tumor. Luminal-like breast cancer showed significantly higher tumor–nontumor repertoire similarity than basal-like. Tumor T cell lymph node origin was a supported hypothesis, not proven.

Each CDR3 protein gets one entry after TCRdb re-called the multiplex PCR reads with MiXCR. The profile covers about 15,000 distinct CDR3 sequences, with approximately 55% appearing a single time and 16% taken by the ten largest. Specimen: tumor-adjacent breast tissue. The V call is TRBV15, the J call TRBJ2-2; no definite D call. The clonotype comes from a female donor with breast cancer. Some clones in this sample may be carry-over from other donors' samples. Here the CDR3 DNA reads TGTGCCACCAGCAGAGGCGCGGCGAACACTGGGGAGCTGTTTTTT. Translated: CATSRGAANTGELFF. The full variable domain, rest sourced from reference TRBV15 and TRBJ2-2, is DAMVIQNPRYQVTQFGKPVTLSCSQTLNHNVMYWYQQKSSQAPKLLFHYYDKDFNNEADTPDNFQSRRPNTSFCFLDIRSPGLGDTAMYLCATSRGAANTGELFFGEGSRLTVL.